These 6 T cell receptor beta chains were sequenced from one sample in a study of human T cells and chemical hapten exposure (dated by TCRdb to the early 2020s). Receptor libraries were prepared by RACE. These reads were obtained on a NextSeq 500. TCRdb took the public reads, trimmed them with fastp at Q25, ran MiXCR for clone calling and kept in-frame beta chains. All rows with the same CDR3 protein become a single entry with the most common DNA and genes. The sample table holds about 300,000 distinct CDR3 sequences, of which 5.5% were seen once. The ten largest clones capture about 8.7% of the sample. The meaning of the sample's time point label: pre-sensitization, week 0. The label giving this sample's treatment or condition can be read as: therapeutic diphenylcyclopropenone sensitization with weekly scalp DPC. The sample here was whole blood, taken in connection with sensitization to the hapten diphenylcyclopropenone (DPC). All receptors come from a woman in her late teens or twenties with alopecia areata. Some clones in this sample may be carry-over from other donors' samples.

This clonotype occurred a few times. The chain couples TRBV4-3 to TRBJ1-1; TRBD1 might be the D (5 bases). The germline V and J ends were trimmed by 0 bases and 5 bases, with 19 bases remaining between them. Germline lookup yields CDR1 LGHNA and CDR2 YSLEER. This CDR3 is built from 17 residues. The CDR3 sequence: CASSQDGPGQGRTEAFF. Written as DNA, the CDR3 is TGCGCCAGCAGCCAAGATGGCCCCGGACAAGGGAGGACTGAAGCTTTCTTT.

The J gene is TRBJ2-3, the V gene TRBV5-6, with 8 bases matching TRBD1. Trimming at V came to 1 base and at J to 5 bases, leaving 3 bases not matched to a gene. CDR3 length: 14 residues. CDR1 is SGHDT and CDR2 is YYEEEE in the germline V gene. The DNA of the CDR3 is TGTGCCAGCAGCTTGCCGACAGGGGAAGATACGCAGTATTTT. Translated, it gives CASSLPTGEDTQYF.

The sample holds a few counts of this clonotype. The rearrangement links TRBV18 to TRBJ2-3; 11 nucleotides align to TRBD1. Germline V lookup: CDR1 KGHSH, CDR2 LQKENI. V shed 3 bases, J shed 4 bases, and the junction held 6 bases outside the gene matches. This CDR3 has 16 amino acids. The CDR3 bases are TGTGCCAGCTCACCCAGGACAGGGGGCGCATCAGATACGCAGTATTTT. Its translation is CASSPRTGGASDTQYF.

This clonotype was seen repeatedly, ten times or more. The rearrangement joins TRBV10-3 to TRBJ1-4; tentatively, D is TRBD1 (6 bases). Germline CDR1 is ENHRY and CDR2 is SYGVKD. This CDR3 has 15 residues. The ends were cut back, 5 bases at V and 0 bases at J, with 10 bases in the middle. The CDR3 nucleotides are TGTGCCATCAGTCCCGGGACATCAACTAATGAAAAACTGTTTTTT. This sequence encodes CAISPGTSTNEKLFF.

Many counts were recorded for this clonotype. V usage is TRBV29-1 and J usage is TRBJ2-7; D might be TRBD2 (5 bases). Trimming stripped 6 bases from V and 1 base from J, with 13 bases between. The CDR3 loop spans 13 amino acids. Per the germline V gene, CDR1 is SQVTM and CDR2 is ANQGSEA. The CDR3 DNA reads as TGCAGCGTCCAGAGGGCAGAGTCCTACGAGCAGTACTTC. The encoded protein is CSVQRAESYEQYF.

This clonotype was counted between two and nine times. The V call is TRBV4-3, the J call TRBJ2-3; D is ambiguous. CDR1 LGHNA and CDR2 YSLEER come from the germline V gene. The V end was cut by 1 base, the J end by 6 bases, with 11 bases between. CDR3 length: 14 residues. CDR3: CASSQGGAHDTQYF. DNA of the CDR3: TGCGCCAGCAGCCAAGGAGGCGCGCATGATACGCAGTATTTT.